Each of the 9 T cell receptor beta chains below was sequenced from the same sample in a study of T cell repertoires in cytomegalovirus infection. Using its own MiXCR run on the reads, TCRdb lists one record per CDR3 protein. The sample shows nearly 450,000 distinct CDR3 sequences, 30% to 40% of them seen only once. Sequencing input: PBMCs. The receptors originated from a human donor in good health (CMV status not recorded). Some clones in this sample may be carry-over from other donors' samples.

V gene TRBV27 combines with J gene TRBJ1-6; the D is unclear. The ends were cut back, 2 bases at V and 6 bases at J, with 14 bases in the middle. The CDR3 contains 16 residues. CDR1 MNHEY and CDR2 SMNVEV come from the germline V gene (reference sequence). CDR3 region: CASSLVGSTPNSPLHF. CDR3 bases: TGTGCCAGCAGTTTAGTCGGCAGTACCCCTAATTCACCCCTCCACTTT.

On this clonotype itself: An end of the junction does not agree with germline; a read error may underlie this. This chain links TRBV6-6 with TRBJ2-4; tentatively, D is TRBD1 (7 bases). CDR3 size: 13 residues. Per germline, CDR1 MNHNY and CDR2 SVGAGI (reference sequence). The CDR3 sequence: CDIRGDGKNIHYF. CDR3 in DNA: TGTGACATCAGGGGGGATGGCAAAAACATTCACTACTTC.

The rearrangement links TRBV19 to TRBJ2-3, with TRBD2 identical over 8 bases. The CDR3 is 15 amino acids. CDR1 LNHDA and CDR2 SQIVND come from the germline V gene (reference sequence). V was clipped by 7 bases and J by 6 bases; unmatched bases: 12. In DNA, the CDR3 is TGTGCCAGTACCGGGGCTAGCGGGTCCGTGGATACGCAGTATTTT. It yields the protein CASTGASGSVDTQYF.

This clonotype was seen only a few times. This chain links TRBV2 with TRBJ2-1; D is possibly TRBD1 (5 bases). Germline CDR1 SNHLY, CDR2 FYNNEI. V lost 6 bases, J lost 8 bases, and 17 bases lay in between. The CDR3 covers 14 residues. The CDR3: CASRGLKGMDEQFF. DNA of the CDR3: TGTGCCAGCAGGGGGCTGAAGGGTATGGATGAGCAGTTCTTC.

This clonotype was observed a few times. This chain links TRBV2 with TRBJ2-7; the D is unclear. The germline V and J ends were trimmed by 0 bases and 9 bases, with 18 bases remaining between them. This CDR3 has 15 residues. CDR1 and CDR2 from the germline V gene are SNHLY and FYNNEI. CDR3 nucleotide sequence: TGTGCCAGCAGTGAAGCTTCCGACCATCATAAGGGGCAGTACTTC. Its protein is CASSEASDHHKGQYF.

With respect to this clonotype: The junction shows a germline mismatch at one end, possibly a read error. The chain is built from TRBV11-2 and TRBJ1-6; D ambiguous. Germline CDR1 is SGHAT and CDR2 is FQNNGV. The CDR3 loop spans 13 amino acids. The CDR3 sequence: CAGSLGRNSPLHF. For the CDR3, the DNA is TGTGCCGGCAGCTTAGGAAGGAATTCACCCCTCCACTTT. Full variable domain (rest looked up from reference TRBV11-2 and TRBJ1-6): EAGVAQSPRYKIIEKRQSVAFWCNPISGHATLYWYQQILGQGPKLLIQFQNNGVVDDSQLPKDRFSAERLKGVDSTLKIQPAKLEDSAVYLCAGSLGRNSPLHFGNGTRLTVT.

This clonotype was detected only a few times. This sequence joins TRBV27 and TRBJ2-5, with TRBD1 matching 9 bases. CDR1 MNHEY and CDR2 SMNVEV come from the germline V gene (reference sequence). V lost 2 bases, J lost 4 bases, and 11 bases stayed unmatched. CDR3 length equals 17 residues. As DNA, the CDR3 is TGTGCCAGCAGTTTAGGGACAGGGTGGTCGCACGGAGAGACCCAGTACTTC. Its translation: CASSLGTGWSHGETQYF.

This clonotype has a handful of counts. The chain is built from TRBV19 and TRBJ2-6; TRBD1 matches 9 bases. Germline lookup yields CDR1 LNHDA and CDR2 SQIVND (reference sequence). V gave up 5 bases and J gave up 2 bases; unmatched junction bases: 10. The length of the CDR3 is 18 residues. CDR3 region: CASSLRGQGIPGANVLTF. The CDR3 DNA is TGTGCCAGTAGTCTGAGGGGACAGGGAATTCCTGGGGCCAACGTCCTGACTTTC.

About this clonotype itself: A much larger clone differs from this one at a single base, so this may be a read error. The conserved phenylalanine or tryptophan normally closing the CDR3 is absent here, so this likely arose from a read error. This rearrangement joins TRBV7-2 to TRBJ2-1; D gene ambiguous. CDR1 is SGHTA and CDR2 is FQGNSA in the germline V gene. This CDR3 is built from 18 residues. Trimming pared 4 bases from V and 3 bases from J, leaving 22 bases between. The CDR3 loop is CASSSTRGLRNLYNEQFL. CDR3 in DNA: TGTGCCAGCAGCTCTACTCGCGGCCTACGGAACCTCTACAATGAGCAGTTCTTA.